This entry describes one T cell receptor beta chain. The CDR3 is made up of 12 amino acids. The V gene lost 0 bases and the J gene lost 7 bases, with 6 bases spanning the gap. Germline CDR1 is LGHDT and CDR2 is YNNKEL (reference sequence). This sample was included in a study of blood T cell repertoires in COVID-19. Profiled with immunoSEQ multiplex PCR; TCRdb holds only in-frame clones, not every one. The data show 130,000 to 150,000 clones, 70% to 90% seen once. The TCR comes from a man between 65 and 85 years old with acute or convalescent COVID-19. The chain is built from TRBV3-1 (or the pseudogene TRBV3-2) and TRBJ1-2; D not certain. Sequences were obtained from peripheral blood. CDR3 DNA: TGTGCCAGCAGCCAAGATGCGGGTGGCTACACCTTC. It is translated as CASSQDAGGYTF.